One and the same sample provided the 21 T cell receptor beta chains below, sequenced in a study of chemoradiotherapy in HPV16-positive cancers. Assay used: immunoSEQ multiplex PCR; TCRdb lists only in-frame clones, some missing. The table records some 1,900 clones, roughly 85% of them present only once. This specimen was tumor tissue, taken from a patient who underwent chemoradiotherapy. The source is a human donor with HPV-associated anogenital cancer.

As DNA, the CDR3 is TGTGCCACCAGCAGAGATATAGGGGCCAACTACGAGCAGTACTTC. Amino acid sequence: CATSRDIGANYEQYF. The chain uses TRBV15 and TRBJ2-7, with a possible D match to TRBD1 (5 bases). Germline CDR1 is LNHNV and CDR2 is YYDKDF (reference sequence). The length of the CDR3 is 15 residues. The V end was cut by 0 bases, the J end by 3 bases, with 12 bases between.

V usage is TRBV6-1 and J usage is TRBJ1-1, with a tentative D call TRBD1 (6 bases). Germline V gene sequence: CDR1 MNHNS, CDR2 SASEGT. Trimming shortened V by 6 bases and J by 1 base, and 9 bases separated the two germline ends. This CDR3 is built from 13 residues. The CDR3 region is CASSQGRNTEAFF. CDR3 coding DNA: TGTGCCAGCAGCCAGGGGCGGAACACTGAAGCTTTCTTT.

CDR3 nucleotides: TGTGCCAGCAGTTTAACCGGGACCGCGGGACCCCGGGAGCTGTTTTTT. It translates to CASSLTGTAGPRELFF. This chain joins TRBV28 and TRBJ2-2; the D gene is possibly TRBD2 (6 bases). Trimming removed 2 bases at V and 9 bases at J, with 19 bases between. CDR1 MDHEN and CDR2 SYDVKM come from the germline V gene. The CDR3 consists of 16 residues.

This clone was counted once. The chain links TRBV30 to TRBJ1-1, with 8 bases matching TRBD1. Germline CDR1 GTSNPN, CDR2 SVGIG (reference sequence). V shed 1 base and J 2 bases; nucleotides not matched to a gene: 6. The CDR3 length is 15 residues. CDR3 bases: TGTGCCTGGAGTGATCTCTCAGGGGGCAACACTGAAGCTTTCTTT. Protein sequence: CAWSDLSGGNTEAFF.

The chain carries TRBV18 and TRBJ1-2; TRBD1 matches 9 bases. Germline V CDR1 and CDR2: KGHSH, LQKENI. V gave up 3 bases and J gave up 4 bases; unmatched junction bases: 15. This CDR3 has 18 amino acids. DNA of the CDR3: TGTGCCAGCTCACCGCTGCCGGGACAGGGCTACGGAGGCTATGGCTACACCTTC. It translates to CASSPLPGQGYGGYGYTF.

The chain couples TRBV7-2 to TRBJ2-7; 10 positions agree with TRBD2. V lost 1 base, J lost 7 bases, and 7 bases stayed unmatched. The CDR3 consists of 15 residues. Germline V gene lookup returns CDR1 SGHTA and CDR2 FQGNSA. CDR3 residues: CASSLVLAGVREQYF. CDR3 in DNA: TGTGCCAGCAGCTTAGTGCTAGCGGGAGTAAGGGAGCAGTACTTC.

The V and J genes are TRBV5-5 and TRBJ2-1; D is tentatively TRBD1 or TRBD2 (5 bases each). V lost 0 bases and J lost 6, with 10 bases in between. The CDR3 runs to 14 residues. The germline V gene encodes CDR1 SGHKS and CDR2 YYEKEE (reference sequence). As DNA, the CDR3 is TGTGCCAGCAGCTTGGAGGGGAGCAGCAATGAGCAGTTCTTC. Translation gives CASSLEGSSNEQFF. Supplemented by reference TRBV5-5 and TRBJ2-1, the full variable domain reads DAGVTQSPTHLIKTRGQQVTLRCSPISGHKSVSWYQQVLGQGPQFIFQYYEKEERGRGNFPDRFSARQFPNYSSELNVNALLLGDSALYLCASSLEGSSNEQFFGPGTRLTVL.

CDR3 sequence: CSVDLGQGAFEQFF. CDR3 in DNA: TGCAGCGTTGATTTGGGACAGGGGGCATTTGAGCAGTTCTTC. J is TRBJ2-1 and V is TRBV29-1; TRBD1 matches 12 bases. The CDR3 contains 14 residues. Per germline, CDR1 SQVTM and CDR2 ANQGSEA. The junction had 6 bases not matched to a gene; V was cut back by 3 bases and J by 9 bases.

CDR3 DNA: TGTGCCAGTAGTATCGGGGCAGCCCCGCACACCTTC. Translating gives CASSIGAAPHTF. The genes are TRBV19 and TRBJ1-2; maybe TRBD1 (5 bases). The V end was cut by 3 bases, the J end by 12 bases, with 14 bases between. The germline V gene encodes CDR1 LNHDA and CDR2 SQIVND (reference sequence). The CDR3 runs to 12 residues.

The sample holds a few counts of this clone. The V gene is TRBV6-5, the J gene TRBJ2-7; D is unresolved. With 2 bases removed from V and 5 bases from J, the gap between germline ends came to 4 bases. The V gene's germline CDR1 is MNHEY and CDR2 SVGAGI. This CDR3 is built from 11 residues. Here the CDR3 DNA reads TGTGCCAGCAGTTACCACCACGAGCAGTACTTC. Translated: CASSYHHEQYF.

The chain couples TRBV5-4 to TRBJ2-3; 7 bases fit TRBD2. The CDR3 covers 15 residues. V lost 0 bases and J lost 1; bases outside the gene matches: 2. Germline CDR1 and CDR2: SGHNT and YYREEE (reference sequence). CDR3 protein: CASSLGLAGTDTQYF. The CDR3 nucleotides are TGTGCCAGCAGCTTGGGACTAGCCGGCACAGATACGCAGTATTTT.

The chain couples TRBV2 to TRBJ1-5, with D maybe TRBD1 (5 bases). CDR3 length equals 14 residues. The germline gives CDR1 SNHLY, CDR2 FYNNEI. V was clipped by 7 bases and J by 2 bases, with 12 bases between them. The DNA for the CDR3 is TGTGCCAGCAACCAGGGTAGCGGCAATCAGCCCCAGCATTTT. As protein: CASNQGSGNQPQHF.

The chain couples TRBV15 to TRBJ1-2; D not resolved. Trimming took 0 bases from V and 3 from J, leaving 8 bases between them. Germline CDR1 is LNHNV and CDR2 is YYDKDF (reference sequence). This CDR3 has 14 residues. CDR3: CATSRDSRDYGYTF. The CDR3 coding sequence is TGTGCCACCAGCAGAGATAGTAGGGACTATGGCTACACCTTC.

The gene calls are TRBV5-1 and TRBJ2-2; D unclear. Germline lookup yields CDR1 SGHRS and CDR2 YFSETQ. The V end lost 0 bases, the J end lost 1 base, and 4 bases lay between the germline ends. This CDR3 comprises 14 residues. Here the CDR3 DNA reads TGCGCCAGCAGCTTGGACATGAACACCGGGGAGCTGTTTTTT. Residues: CASSLDMNTGELFF.

V and J are TRBV5-5 and TRBJ1-3; 7 bases agree with TRBD1. This CDR3 region has 15 residues. CDR1 is SGHKS, CDR2 YYEKEE, per germline (reference sequence). V shed 3 bases and J 4 bases; nucleotides not matched to a gene: 7. CDR3: CASSSEQGSGNTIYF. For the CDR3, the DNA is TGTGCCAGCAGCTCCGAACAGGGGTCCGGAAACACCATATATTTT.

This chain links TRBV10-1 with TRBJ2-5; D is ambiguous. Between the trimmed V and J ends, which lost 0 bases and 5 bases, there was a span of 10 bases. Germline values: CDR1 WNHNN, CDR2 SYGVQD (reference sequence). This CDR3 spans 14 amino acids. CDR3 DNA sequence: TGCGCCAGCAGTGAGTCGCGGCTCGGGGAGACCCAGTACTTC. Encoded protein: CASSESRLGETQYF.

The gene calls are TRBV2 and TRBJ2-3; no firm D call. The V gene lost 3 bases and the J gene lost 6 bases, with 16 bases spanning the gap. CDR3 length: 15 residues. Germline V lookup: CDR1 SNHLY, CDR2 FYNNEI. CDR3 coding DNA: TGTGCCAGCAGTGAGGGATTCTCATCCGCCGATACGCAGTATTTT. This sequence encodes CASSEGFSSADTQYF.

The chain is built from TRBV5-1 and TRBJ2-2; 7 bases map to TRBD1. Trimming at V came to 3 bases and at J to 5 bases, leaving 4 bases not matched to a gene. The germline V gene has CDR1 SGHRS and CDR2 YFSETQ. This CDR3 comprises 14 residues. The CDR3 sequence: CASSWDSRTGELFF. The CDR3 DNA reads TGCGCCAGCAGCTGGGACAGCAGGACCGGGGAGCTGTTTTTT. Supplemented by reference TRBV5-1 and TRBJ2-2, the full variable domain reads KAGVTQTPRYLIKTRGQQVTLSCSPISGHRSVSWYQQTPGQGLQFLFEYFSETQRNKGNFPGRFSGRQFSNSRSEMNVSTLELGDSALYLCASSWDSRTGELFFGEGSRLTVL.

This clone was detected only a few times. This rearrangement joins TRBV6-5 to TRBJ1-1; unclear D gene. Looked up from germline, CDR1 is MNHEY and CDR2 is SVGAGI. This CDR3 has 12 residues. V was pared by 5 bases and J by 8 bases, with 12 bases between. The chain's CDR3 is CASSPRLSEAFF. In nucleotides, the CDR3 is TGTGCCAGCAGTCCCCGACTCAGCGAAGCTTTCTTT.

This chain links TRBV5-4 with TRBJ1-2, with D maybe TRBD1 (5 bases). The length of the CDR3 is 14 residues. Germline V CDR1 and CDR2: SGHNT, YYREEE (reference sequence). V dropped 0 bases and J dropped 2 bases, with 8 bases sitting between them. CDR3 bases: TGTGCCAGCAGCTTGGTGGGACGGAACTATGGCTACACCTTC. This encodes CASSLVGRNYGYTF.

CDR3 sequence: CASSLYPNEQFF. CDR3 in DNA: TGTGCCAGCAGCTTATACCCCAATGAGCAGTTCTTC. J is TRBJ2-1 and V is TRBV7-9; D call uncertain. The CDR3 covers 12 residues. V was pared by 2 bases and J by 6 bases, with 5 bases between. Per germline, CDR1 SEHNR and CDR2 FQNEAQ (reference sequence).